Reported below is one T cell receptor beta chain. Its antigen remains unidentified. The sample holds no much larger clone one base away, and base qualities are not on file. This entry is derived from a study of shared clonotypes between healthy human individuals (dated by TCRdb to between 2020 and 2021). In terms of the full investigation: A couple of women and a few men aged 18 to 49 years were included in the cohort. To increase sequencing depth and limit assay-specific biases, TCR repertoire library preparation and sequencing were carried out by different laboratories using diverse techniques. Blood TCR repertoires of about 5 healthy adults were deeply sequenced to estimate repertoire size and the extent of clonotype sharing between individuals. For each donor, three plates each were used for CD4 naive and CD4 memory, two plates were used for CD8 naive, and one plate was used for CD8 memory. Leukapheresis yielded between about 0.9 and 9 billion PBMCs per donor.

Healthy HIV-negative adults with no recently reported acute infections or vaccinations were included as donors. Every donor was a Caucasian adult living in Nashville, Tennessee, USA. Magnetic negative selection was used to enrich CD4+ T cells, after which naive cells were positively selected on CD45RA and the negative fraction became the memory subset. Blood was obtained by leukapheresis, after which PBMCs were separated by Ficoll-Histopaque density gradient centrifugation and cryopreserved in liquid nitrogen vapor phase. Purity and quantity of every magnetically sorted T cell population were checked by analytical flow cytometry. From each sorted fraction, genomic DNA was isolated and quantified by UV absorbance on a Nanodrop 2000c. As encoded in the germline V gene (reference sequence), CDR1 is MNHNY while CDR2 is SVGAGI. The CDR3 holds 14 amino acids from the cysteine to the phenylalanine. Only CDR3 DNA is held: 42 bases, read in frame from base 1. The trim is 6 bases for V and 0 bases for J, with a gap of 11 bases between the germline ends.

The study at large found these results: Larger estimated clonotype richness was generally found for naive subsets than for memory subsets. Pairwise subsampling indicated that sequencing depth was expected to affect the degree of clonotype sharing among donors. Only blood was sampled, and tissue TCR repertoires likely differ from those in blood. When a handful of donors were compared, the shared fraction of clonotypes was 5% to 6.5% for naive CD4, approximately 3.5% for naive CD8, roughly 2.5% for memory CD4, and less than 0.45% for memory CD8. Compared with non-shared clonotypes, the clonotypes found in all four sorted-subset donors had higher generation probabilities. The genetic and exposure-history diversity represented was limited by the small number of donors. Incomplete sequencing was indicated by rarefaction of sorted-subset datasets, despite the large sequencing depth.

Using the deep immunoSEQ assay, multiplex PCR amplified TCR CDR3 regions from genomic DNA. Extracted genomic DNA from each cell subset was spread evenly across all wells of several immunoSEQ 96-well plates, with each plate serving as a replicate. For sorted subsets, about 210 ng of genomic DNA, equivalent to 25,000 to 30,000 T cell genomes, went into each replicate PCR. Purified libraries were quantified with a Qubit 3.0 fluorometer, sized on a Bioanalyzer 2100, and re-quantified with the KAPA Library Quantification kit. A separate single-read 150-cycle Illumina NextSeq 550 flow cell was used to sequence each immunoSEQ 96-well plate. In the original analysis: Because the immunoSEQ output held only junctional sequences and lacked quality scores, the filtering could not match the filtering applied to full-length reads. Sequences were annotated with PyIR, a Python wrapper for IgBLAST v1.9, and V/J genes and CDR3 were assigned using IMGT germline references. Reads were filtered out if the reads had weak V/J assignments (E-value above 1e-6), no CDR3, stop codons, out-of-frame junctions, or ambiguous translated residues. V3J clonotypes were defined as sequences sharing an identical inferred V gene, J gene, and CDR3 amino acid sequence. Percentage overlap between repertoires was calculated by dividing the number of shared unique clonotypes by the size of the smaller repertoire. RTK rarefaction, the Chao1 estimator, and Recon v2.1 estimates of unobserved clonotypes were used to assess repertoire richness. Generation probabilities for all TCRbeta clonotypes obtained by the gDNA method from several donors were computed using OLGA. Entries here come from immuneACCESS through TCRdb and include only in-frame sequences with V and J called. Some clones fail to appear in such tables; in the studies checked, an unresolved V gene covers under half of the shortfall, and the cause of the remainder is unknown. V and J calls and clone size are those listed in that table; D and trimming were worked out from the DNA. Counted in this sample were about 2.4 million clones; 85% to 95% of them appeared once. The ten top clones hold around 0.14% of the sample.

The TCR was taken from a man aged 18-30 years in good health. Sequencing was performed on naive CD4+ T cells sorted from blood. Interpreted using the paper, the cell subset or site label stands for: CD45RA+ positively selected. The sequence links TRBV6-6 to TRBJ1-1; the D gene cannot be resolved reliably. CDR3 loop: CASSNLGMNTEAFF. The nucleotides read TGTGCCAGCAGCAACCTCGGGATGAACACTGAAGCTTTCTTT.